This T cell receptor (beta chain) stems from a study of T cells in Graves' hyperthyroidism and ophthalmopathy (dated by TCRdb to about 2019). Background for the entire study: Peripheral blood was collected at initial diagnosis, before any treatment. To identify TCR V-J signatures that set the groups apart, the researchers used a discovery cohort of 100 patients, made up of around 42 with Graves' ophthalmopathy and some 60 with stable Graves' hyperthyroidism. Whether ophthalmopathy could be predicted prospectively was tested in an independent validation cohort made up of some 20 hyperthyroidism patients plus 17 patients who later progressed to ophthalmopathy. The 85 to 100 discovery patients were divided at random into training and test sets in a 7:3 ratio. The study also compared thyroid tissue and blood T-cell repertoires from about six Graves' hyperthyroidism patients. After sampling, hyperthyroidism patients received methimazole starting at 30 mg daily, and ophthalmopathy patients received high-dose intravenous methylprednisolone. According to the paper, TCR Vbeta CDR3 sequencing was carried out on about 140 peripheral blood samples, which came from approximately 43 ophthalmopathy, roughly 75 hyperthyroidism and roughly 17 progressor patients. The paper as a whole reports these results and caveats: In validation, the model predicted progression to ophthalmopathy with around 71% sensitivity and 72% to 75% specificity, a median of about six months before onset. Sample size was not statistically predetermined, and investigators were not blinded to group allocation. Most expanded thyroid clonotypes (frequency above 0.001) were also found in blood, which suggests that blood repertoires may mirror thyroid immune responses. A 13 V-J signature model separated ophthalmopathy from stable hyperthyroidism, with around 91% sensitivity and 81.08% specificity in cross-validation and 80%/75% in testing.

Amplification of TCR beta CDR3 regions was carried out from RNA transcripts. A first-round RT-PCR of the TCR CDR3 used the HTBI primer set with the Qiagen OneStep RT-PCR kit. Libraries were constructed in a second round of multiplex PCR, after which size selection and purification were carried out. The libraries were sequenced on an Illumina HiSeq2000 using paired-end 100 bp reads. In the paper's pipeline: SOAPnuke was used to process the raw data, removing reads that contained adapters or uncalled bases, had a mean Phred below 15, or lacked an exact match to the constant primer or identifier. High-quality paired reads were merged using COPE v1.2.5, and each unique nucleotide sequence was defined as a clonotype. MiTCR v1.1 was used to align the clonotypes against IMGT TRBV, TRBD and TRBJ reference segments. The analysis included only V-J combinations with a frequency above 0.0001, which together covered 99% to 99.2% of the repertoires. The TCS score was defined as the ratio of F50 (clonal expansion) to E x V (chaos), calculated using BLOSUM62-based TCRdist between CDR3 peptides within each V-J. Welch's t-statistics and random forest reduced roughly 530 V-J features to under 15, which were used in a naive Bayes classifier (R e1071). Using fastp trimming at Q25 and MiXCR clonotype assembly, TCRdb reanalyzed the public sequencing data and kept in-frame beta chains. Records with the same CDR3 protein are collapsed into one entry carrying the most frequent genes and DNA. The V and J calls and clone size are TCRdb's, not the authors'. Within this sample are hundreds of thousands of distinct CDR3 sequences, with around 24% of them counted one time only. The top ten hold 11% of the sample.

The CDR3 runs 14 residues from the cysteine to the phenylalanine. Just the 42-base CDR3 DNA is kept, in frame starting at base 1. The CDR1 and CDR2 encoded by the germline V gene (reference sequence) are MNHEY and SMNVEV. V is cut back by 7 bases and J by 11 bases, with 14 bases in the junction unmatched. In the ophthalmopathy patients, disease was moderately to severely active, with a Clinical Activity Score of 3 or more, a NOSPECS grade of 4 or more, and a duration of less than 3 months. Patients with uncontrolled infections, other autoimmune diseases, pregnancy or lactation were excluded. Diagnoses were based on clinical symptoms, serum thyroxine and TRAb, thyroid ultrasound and orbital computed tomography. Ficoll-Paque density gradient centrifugation was used to isolate PBMCs from approximately 10 ml of fresh peripheral blood. Total RNA was extracted using Trizol reagent, and RNA quality was assessed on an Agilent 2100 Bioanalyzer.

To note about this clonotype: What antigen it recognizes has not been identified. Nothing much larger sits one base from this clone, and base qualities are not available.

What was sequenced was blood. The rearrangement combines TRBV27 with TRBJ1-1; TRBD1 matches 9 bases in the middle. This TCR was sampled from a woman aged 25 to 39 with Graves' ophthalmopathy. Read as DNA, the sequence is TGTGCCAGCACTCCTCAGCCGGGACAGGGAAGGGCTTTCTTT. It translates as CASTPQPGQGRAFF.